This paragraph reports one T cell receptor beta chain. The data derive from a study of T cells in Graves' hyperthyroidism and ophthalmopathy. The CDR3 regions of TCR beta were amplified from RNA transcripts. HTBI primers were the set used in a first-round RT-PCR of the TCR CDR3. TCRdb passed the multiplex PCR reads through MiXCR, listing each CDR3 protein once. The sample records about 510,000 distinct CDR3 sequences, 14% being singletons. The CDR3 is made up of 13 amino acids. Trimming removed 8 bases from V and 5 bases from J, with 19 bases in between. The germline CDR1 and CDR2 sequences are DFQATT and SNEGSKA (reference sequence). Graves' hyperthyroidism qualified as stable when ophthalmopathy did not progress within 18 months.

The receptor's source is a woman aged 40-49 years with Graves' hyperthyroidism. V is TRBV20-1 and J is TRBJ2-7; D might be TRBD2 (7 bases). The material sequenced was blood. The CDR3 protein is CSKRGGGGNEQYF. The CDR3 DNA reads as TGCAGTAAAAGAGGGGGGGGGGGGAACGAGCAGTACTTC.